The T cell receptor (beta chain) under discussion was sequenced for a study of blood T cell repertoires in COVID-19. About the study: Samples came from the United States, Italy and Spain, spanning acute and convalescent COVID-19. Sources were T cells, B-cell-depleted T cells, or PBMCs; the material itself was cDNA or gDNA.

Per germline, CDR1 LNHDA and CDR2 SQIVND (reference sequence). V dropped 7 bases and J dropped 3 bases, with 13 bases sitting between them. This CDR3 is built from 14 residues. As originally analysed: Reference gene primer amplification gave nucleated cell count estimates. Profiled with immunoSEQ multiplex PCR; TCRdb holds only in-frame clones, not every one. V and J calls and clone size are copied from that table; D and trimming were computed from the DNA. The table shows 95,000 to 150,000 clones, with around 80% occurring only once. The J gene is TRBJ1-5, the V gene TRBV19; weak D call: TRBD1 (5 bases). The receptor's source is a man aged 25-45 years with COVID-19, enrolled during active disease. What was sequenced was peripheral blood. This chain's CDR3 is CASNPNRNNQPQHF. The CDR3 nucleotides are TGTGCCAGTAATCCTAACAGGAACAATCAGCCCCAGCATTTT.